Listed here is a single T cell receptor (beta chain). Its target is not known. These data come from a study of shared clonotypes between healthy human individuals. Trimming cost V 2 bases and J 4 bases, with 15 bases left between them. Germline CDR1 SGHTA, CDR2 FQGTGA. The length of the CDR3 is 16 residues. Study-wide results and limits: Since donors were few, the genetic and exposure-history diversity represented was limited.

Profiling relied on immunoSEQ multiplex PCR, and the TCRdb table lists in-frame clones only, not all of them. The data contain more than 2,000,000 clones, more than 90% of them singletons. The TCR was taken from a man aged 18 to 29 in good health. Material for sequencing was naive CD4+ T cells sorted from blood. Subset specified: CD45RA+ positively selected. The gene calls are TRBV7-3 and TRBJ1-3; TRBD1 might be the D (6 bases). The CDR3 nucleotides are TGTGCCAGCAGCTTAGGAAGCGGGGACATGGGAAACACCATATATTTT. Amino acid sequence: CASSLGSGDMGNTIYF. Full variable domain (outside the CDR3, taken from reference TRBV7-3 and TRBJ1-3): GAGVSQTPSNKVTEKGKYVELRCDPISGHTALYWYRQSLGQGPEFLIYFQGTGAADDSGLPNDRFFAVRPEGSVSTLKIQRTERGDSAVYLCASSLGSGDMGNTIYFGEGSWLTVV.